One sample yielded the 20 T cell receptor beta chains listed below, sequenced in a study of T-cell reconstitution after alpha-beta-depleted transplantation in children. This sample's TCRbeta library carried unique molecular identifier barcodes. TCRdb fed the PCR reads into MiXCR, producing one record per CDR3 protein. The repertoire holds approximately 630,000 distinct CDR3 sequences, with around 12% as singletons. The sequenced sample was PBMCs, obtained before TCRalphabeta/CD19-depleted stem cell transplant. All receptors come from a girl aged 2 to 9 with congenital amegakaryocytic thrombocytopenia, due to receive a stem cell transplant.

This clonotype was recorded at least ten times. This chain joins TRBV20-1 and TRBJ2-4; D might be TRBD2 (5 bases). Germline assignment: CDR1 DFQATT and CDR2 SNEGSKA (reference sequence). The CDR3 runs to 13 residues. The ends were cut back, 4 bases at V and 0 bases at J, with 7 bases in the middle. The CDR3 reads CSATSLAKNIQYF. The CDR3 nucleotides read TGCAGTGCTACTAGCTTAGCCAAAAACATTCAGTACTTC.

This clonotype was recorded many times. The chain's CDR3 is CASSYSRLPNQPQHF. CDR3 DNA sequence: TGTGCCAGCAGTTACTCGAGGCTGCCGAATCAGCCCCAGCATTTT. J is TRBJ1-5 and V is TRBV6-5; D call uncertain. This CDR3 is 15 amino acids long. Germline V gene data show CDR1 as MNHEY and CDR2 as SVGAGI. V was pared by 0 bases and J by 4 bases, with 10 bases between.

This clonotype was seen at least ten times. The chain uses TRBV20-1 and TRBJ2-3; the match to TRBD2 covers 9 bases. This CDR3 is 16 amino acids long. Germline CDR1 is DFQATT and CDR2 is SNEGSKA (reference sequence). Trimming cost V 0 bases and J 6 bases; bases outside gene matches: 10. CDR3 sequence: CSARDPSGRSPDTQYF. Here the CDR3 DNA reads TGCAGTGCTAGAGATCCCAGCGGGAGGTCGCCGGATACGCAGTATTTT.

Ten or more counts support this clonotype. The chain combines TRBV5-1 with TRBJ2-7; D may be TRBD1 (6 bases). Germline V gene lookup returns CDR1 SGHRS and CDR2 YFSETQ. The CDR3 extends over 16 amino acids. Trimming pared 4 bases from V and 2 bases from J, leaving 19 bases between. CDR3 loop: CASSLKPTGRTYEQYF. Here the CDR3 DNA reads TGCGCCAGCAGCCTAAAACCGACAGGTCGAACCTACGAGCAGTACTTC.

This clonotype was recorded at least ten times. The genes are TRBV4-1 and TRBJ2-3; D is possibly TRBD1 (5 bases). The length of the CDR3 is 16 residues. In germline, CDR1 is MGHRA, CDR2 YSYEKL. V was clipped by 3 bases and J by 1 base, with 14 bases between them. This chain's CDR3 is CASSHVAGMGTDTQYF. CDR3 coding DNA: TGCGCCAGCAGCCATGTGGCAGGGATGGGCACAGATACGCAGTATTTT.

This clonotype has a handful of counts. The DNA for the CDR3 is TGTGCCAGCAGGGGGCGTAAATTTGAAGGCTACACCTTC. As protein: CASRGRKFEGYTF. The chain couples TRBV25-1 to TRBJ1-2; a weak D match, TRBD1 (5 bases). The V gene lost 6 bases and the J gene lost 8 bases, with 16 bases spanning the gap. Germline V lookup: CDR1 MGHDK, CDR2 SYGVNS. This CDR3 has 13 residues.

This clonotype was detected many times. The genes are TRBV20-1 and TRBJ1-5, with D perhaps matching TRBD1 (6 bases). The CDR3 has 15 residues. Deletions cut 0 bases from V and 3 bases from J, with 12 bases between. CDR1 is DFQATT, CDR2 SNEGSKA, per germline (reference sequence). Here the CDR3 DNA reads TGCAGTGCTAGAGATGAAGGGGGAGTCAATCAGCCCCAGCATTTT. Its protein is CSARDEGGVNQPQHF.

CDR3 bases: TGCGCCAGCAGCGCCTCCGGGACAGCCCAAAAGTGGGGCTCCTACGAGCAGTACTTC. Translation: CASSASGTAQKWGSYEQYF. This rearrangement joins TRBV5-1 to TRBJ2-7; 7 nucleotides match TRBD1. The CDR3 is 19 residues long. Germline CDR1 is SGHRS and CDR2 is YFSETQ. The ends lost 4 bases at V and 0 bases at J; junction bases unmatched: 19.

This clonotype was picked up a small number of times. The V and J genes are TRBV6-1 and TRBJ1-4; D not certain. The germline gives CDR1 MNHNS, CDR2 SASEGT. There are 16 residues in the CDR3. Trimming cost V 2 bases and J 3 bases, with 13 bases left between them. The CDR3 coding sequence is TGTGCCAGCAGTGAACCAATCTTGATCGCTAATGAAAAACTGTTTTTT. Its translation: CASSEPILIANEKLFF.

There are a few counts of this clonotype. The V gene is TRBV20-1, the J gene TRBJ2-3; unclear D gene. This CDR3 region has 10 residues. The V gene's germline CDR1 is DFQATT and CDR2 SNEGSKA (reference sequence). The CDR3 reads CSTGTDTQYF. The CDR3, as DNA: TGCAGCACAGGCACAGATACGCAGTATTTT.

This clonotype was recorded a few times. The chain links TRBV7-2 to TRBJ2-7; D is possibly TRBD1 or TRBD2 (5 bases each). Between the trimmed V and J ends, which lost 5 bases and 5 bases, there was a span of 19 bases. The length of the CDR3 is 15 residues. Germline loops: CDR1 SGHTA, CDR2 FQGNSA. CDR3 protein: CASSTNWDHYHEQYF. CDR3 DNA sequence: TGTGCCAGCAGCACCAACTGGGACCACTACCACGAGCAGTACTTC.

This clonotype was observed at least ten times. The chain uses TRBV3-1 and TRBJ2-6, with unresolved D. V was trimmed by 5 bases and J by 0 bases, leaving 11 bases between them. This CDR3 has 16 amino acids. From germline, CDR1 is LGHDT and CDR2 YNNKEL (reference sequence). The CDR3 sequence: CASSLRGSSGANVLTF. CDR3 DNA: TGTGCCAGCAGCTTAAGAGGCAGCTCTGGGGCCAACGTCCTGACTTTC.

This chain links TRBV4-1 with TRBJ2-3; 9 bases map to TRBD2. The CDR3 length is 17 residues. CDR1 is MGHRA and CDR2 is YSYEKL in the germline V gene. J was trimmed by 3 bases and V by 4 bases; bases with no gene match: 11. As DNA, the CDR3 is TGCGCCAGCAGCCGCTACTTTAGCGGGAGCGGTACAGATACGCAGTATTTT. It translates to CASSRYFSGSGTDTQYF.

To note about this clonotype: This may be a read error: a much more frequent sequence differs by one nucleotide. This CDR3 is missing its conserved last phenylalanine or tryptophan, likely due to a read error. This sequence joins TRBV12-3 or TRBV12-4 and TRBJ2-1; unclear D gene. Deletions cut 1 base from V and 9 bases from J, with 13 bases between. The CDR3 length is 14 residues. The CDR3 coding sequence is TGTGCCAGCAGTTTAGGGTCGGCGTTTGGTGAGCAGTTCTTG. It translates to CASSLGSAFGEQFL.

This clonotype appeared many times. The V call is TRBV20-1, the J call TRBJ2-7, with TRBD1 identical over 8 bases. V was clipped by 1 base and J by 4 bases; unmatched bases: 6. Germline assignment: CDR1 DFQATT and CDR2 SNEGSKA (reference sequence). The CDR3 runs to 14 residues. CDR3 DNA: TGCAGTGCTAGAGCTTTGACAGGGGCTTACGAGCAGTACTTC. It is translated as CSARALTGAYEQYF.

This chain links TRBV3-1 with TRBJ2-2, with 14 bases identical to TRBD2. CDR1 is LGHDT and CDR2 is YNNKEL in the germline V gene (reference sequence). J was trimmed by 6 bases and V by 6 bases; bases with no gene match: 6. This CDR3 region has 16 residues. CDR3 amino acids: CASSYPTSGRAGELFF. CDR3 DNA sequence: TGTGCCAGCAGTTATCCGACTAGCGGGAGGGCCGGGGAGCTGTTTTTT. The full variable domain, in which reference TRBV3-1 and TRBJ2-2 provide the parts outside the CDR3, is DTAVSQTPKYLVTQMGNDKSIKCEQNLGHDTMYWYKQDSKKFLKIMFSYNNKELIINETVPNRFSPKSPDKAHLNLHINSLELGDSAVYFCASSYPTSGRAGELFFGEGSRLTVL.

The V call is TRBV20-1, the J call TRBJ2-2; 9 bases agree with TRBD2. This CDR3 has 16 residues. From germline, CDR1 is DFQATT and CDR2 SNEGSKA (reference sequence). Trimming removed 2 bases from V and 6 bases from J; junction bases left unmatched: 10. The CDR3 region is CSARLAGGPVAGELFF. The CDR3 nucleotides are TGCAGTGCTAGACTTGCGGGAGGGCCCGTTGCCGGGGAGCTGTTTTTT.

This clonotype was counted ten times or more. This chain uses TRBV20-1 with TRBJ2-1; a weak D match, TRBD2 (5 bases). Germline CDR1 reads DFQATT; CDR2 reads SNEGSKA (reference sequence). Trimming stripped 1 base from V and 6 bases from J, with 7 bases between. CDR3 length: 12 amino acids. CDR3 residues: CSARGLANEQFF. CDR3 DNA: TGCAGTGCTAGAGGTCTAGCCAATGAGCAGTTCTTC.

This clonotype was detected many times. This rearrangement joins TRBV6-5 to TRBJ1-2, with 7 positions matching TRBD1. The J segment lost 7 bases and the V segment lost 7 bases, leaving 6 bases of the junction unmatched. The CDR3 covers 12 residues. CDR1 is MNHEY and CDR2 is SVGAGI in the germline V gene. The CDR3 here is CASTNRGGGYTF. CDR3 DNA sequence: TGTGCCAGCACCAACAGGGGAGGTGGCTACACCTTC.

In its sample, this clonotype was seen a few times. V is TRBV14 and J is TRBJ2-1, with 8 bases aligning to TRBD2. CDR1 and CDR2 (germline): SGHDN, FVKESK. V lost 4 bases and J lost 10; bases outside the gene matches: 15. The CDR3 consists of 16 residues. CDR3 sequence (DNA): TGTGCCAGCAGCCGAACTCCGGGACTAGGGAGTGGGGAGCAGTTCTTC. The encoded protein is CASSRTPGLGSGEQFF. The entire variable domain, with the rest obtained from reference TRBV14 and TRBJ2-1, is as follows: EAGVTQFPSHSVIEKGQTVTLRCDPISGHDNLYWYRRVMGKEIKFLLHFVKESKQDESGMPNNRFLAERTGGTYSTLKVQPAELEDSGVYFCASSRTPGLGSGEQFFGPGTRLTVL.